This T cell receptor (beta chain) was documented in a study of CD8 T cell repertoires and HIV-1 epitope variants. The table came from immunoSEQ multiplex PCR; TCRdb's copy has only in-frame clones and leaves some out. This sample has roughly 5,000 clones; around 73% occur once, and the top ten carry around 40%. For this clone: Its antigen is not known.

V trimming: 5 bases; J trimming: 1 base; junction bases outside the gene matches: 9. CDR1 and CDR2 (germline): SGHAT, FQNNGV. The CDR3 contains 16 residues. Sequencing used cultured CD8+ T cells derived from PBMCs. This clonotype was obtained from a male donor with HIV. This rearrangement joins TRBV11-2 to TRBJ2-7; 9 nucleotides match TRBD1. The chain's CDR3 is CASSDGQGFGSYEQYF. As DNA, the CDR3 is TGTGCCAGCAGCGACGGACAGGGGTTCGGGTCCTACGAGCAGTACTTC.